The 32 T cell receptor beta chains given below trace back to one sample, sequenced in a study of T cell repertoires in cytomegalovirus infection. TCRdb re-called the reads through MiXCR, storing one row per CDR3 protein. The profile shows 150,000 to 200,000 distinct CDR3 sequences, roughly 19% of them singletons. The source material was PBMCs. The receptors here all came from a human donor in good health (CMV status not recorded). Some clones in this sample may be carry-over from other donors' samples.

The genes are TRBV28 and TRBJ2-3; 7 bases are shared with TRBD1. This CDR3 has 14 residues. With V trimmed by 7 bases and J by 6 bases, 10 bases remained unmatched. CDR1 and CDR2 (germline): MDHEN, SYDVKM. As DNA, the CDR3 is TGTGCCAGCAACCCTTGGGGACAGACGGATACGCAGTATTTT. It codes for CASNPWGQTDTQYF.

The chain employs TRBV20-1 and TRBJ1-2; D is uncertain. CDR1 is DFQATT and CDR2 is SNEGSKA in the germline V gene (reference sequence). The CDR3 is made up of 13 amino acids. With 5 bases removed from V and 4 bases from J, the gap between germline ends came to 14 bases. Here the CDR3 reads CSAASDAIYGYTF. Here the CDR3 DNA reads TGCAGTGCTGCGTCAGACGCTATCTATGGCTACACCTTC.

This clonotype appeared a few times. For the CDR3, the DNA is TGCGCCAGCAGCTTGGACCCTAGCGGGGGCTACAATGAGCAGTTCTTC. It yields the protein CASSLDPSGGYNEQFF. The V call is TRBV5-1, the J call TRBJ2-1; 10 nucleotides line up with TRBD2. There are 16 residues in the CDR3. V lost 0 bases and J lost 3; bases outside the gene matches: 3. Germline values: CDR1 SGHRS, CDR2 YFSETQ. Full variable domain (outside the CDR3, taken from reference TRBV5-1 and TRBJ2-1): KAGVTQTPRYLIKTRGQQVTLSCSPISGHRSVSWYQQTPGQGLQFLFEYFSETQRNKGNFPGRFSGRQFSNSRSEMNVSTLELGDSALYLCASSLDPSGGYNEQFFGPGTRLTVL.

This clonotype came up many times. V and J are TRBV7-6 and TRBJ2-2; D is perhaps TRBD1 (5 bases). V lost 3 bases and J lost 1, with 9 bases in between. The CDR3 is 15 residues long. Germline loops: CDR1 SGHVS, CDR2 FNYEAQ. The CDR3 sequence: CASSFSQGNTGELFF. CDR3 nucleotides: TGTGCCAGCAGCTTCTCCCAGGGGAACACCGGGGAGCTGTTTTTT.

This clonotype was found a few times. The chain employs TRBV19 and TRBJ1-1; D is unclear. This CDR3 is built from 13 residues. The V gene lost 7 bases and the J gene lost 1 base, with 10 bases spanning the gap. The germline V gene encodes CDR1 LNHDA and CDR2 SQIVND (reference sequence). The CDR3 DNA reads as TGTGCCAGTACAATCTCCACGAACACTGAAGCTTTCTTT. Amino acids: CASTISTNTEAFF.

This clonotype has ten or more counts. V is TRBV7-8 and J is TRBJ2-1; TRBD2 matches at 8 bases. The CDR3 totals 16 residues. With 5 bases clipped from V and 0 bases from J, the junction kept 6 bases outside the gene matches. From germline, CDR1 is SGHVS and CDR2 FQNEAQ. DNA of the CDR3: TGTGCCAGCAGCCCACTAAGCGGGAGCTCCTACAATGAGCAGTTCTTC. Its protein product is CASSPLSGSSYNEQFF.

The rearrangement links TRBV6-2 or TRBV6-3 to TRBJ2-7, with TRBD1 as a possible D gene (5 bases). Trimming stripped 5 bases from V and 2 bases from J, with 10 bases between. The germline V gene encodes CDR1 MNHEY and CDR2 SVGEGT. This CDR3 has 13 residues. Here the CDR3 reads CASSRQKPYEQYF. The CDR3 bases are TGTGCCAGCAGTAGACAGAAGCCCTACGAGCAGTACTTC.

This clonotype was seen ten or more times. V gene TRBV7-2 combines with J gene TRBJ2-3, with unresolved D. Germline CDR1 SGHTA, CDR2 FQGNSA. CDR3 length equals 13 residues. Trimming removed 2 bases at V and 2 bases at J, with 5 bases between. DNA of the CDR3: TGTGCCAGCAGCTTACCTTCCACAGATACGCAGTATTTT. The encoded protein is CASSLPSTDTQYF.

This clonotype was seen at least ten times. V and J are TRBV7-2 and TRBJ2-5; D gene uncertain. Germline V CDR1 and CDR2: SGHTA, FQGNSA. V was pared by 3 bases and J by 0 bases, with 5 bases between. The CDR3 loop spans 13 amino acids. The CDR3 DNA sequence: TGTGCCAGCAGCTTGCAGTACCAAGAGACCCAGTACTTC. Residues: CASSLQYQETQYF.

CDR3 amino acids: CASSLGNGNYGYTF. CDR3 nucleotides: TGTGCCAGCAGTTTGGGGAACGGAAACTATGGCTACACCTTC. The V and J genes are TRBV12-3 or TRBV12-4 and TRBJ1-2; D uncertain. CDR3 size: 14 residues. Trimming stripped 3 bases from V and 2 bases from J, with 10 bases between.

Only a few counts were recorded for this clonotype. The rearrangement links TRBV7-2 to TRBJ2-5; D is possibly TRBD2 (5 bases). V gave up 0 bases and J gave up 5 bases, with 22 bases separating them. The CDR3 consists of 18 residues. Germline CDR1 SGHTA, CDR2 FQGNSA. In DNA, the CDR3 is TGTGCCAGCAGCTTAGCCTTACTTCGGCCGGGAAAGGAGGAGACCCAGTACTTC. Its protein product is CASSLALLRPGKEETQYF.

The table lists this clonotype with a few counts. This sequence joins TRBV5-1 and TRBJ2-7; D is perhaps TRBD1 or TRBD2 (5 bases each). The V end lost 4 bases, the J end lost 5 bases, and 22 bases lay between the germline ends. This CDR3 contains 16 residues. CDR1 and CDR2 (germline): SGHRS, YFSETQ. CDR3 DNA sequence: TGCGCCAGCAGCCAGTCGGGACCACCCAGTCCCGACGAGCAGTACTTC. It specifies CASSQSGPPSPDEQYF.

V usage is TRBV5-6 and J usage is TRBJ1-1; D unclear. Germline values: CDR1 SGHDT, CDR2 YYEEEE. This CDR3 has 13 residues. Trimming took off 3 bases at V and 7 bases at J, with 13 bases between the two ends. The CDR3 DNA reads TGTGCCAGCAGCTGGGGTGGCTCTAATGAAGCTTTCTTT. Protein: CASSWGGSNEAFF.

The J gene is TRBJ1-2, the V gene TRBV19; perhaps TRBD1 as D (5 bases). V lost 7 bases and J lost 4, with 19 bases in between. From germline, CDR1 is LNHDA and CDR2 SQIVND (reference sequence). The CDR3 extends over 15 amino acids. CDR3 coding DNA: TGTGCCAGTACCAGAGGGGACCGAGTTGGCTATGGCTACACCTTC. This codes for CASTRGDRVGYGYTF.

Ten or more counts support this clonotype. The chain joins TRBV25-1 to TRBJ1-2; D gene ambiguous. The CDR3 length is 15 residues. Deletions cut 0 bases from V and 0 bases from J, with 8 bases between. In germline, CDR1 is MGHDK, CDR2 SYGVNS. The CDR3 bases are TGTGCCAGCAGTGAATACGGCGGTGCTAACTATGGCTACACCTTC. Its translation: CASSEYGGANYGYTF.

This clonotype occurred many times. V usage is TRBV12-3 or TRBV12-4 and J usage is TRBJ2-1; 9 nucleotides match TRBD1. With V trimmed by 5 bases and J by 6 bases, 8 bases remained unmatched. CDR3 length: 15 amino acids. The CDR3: CASSPPGQGFNEQFF. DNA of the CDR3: TGTGCCAGCAGTCCACCGGGACAGGGTTTCAATGAGCAGTTCTTC.

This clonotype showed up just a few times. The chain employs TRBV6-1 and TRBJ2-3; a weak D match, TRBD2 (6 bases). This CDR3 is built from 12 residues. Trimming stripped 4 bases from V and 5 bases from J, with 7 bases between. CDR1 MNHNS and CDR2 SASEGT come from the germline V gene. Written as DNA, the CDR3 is TGTGCCAGCAGTGTGCGGGGAGATACGCAGTATTTT. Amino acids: CASSVRGDTQYF.

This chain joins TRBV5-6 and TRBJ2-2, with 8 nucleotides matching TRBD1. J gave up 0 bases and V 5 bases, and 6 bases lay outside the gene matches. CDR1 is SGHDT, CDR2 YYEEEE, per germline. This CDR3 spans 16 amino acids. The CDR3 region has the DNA TGTGCCAGCAGTCGGTTACAGGGGGCGAACACCGGGGAGCTGTTTTTT. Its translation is CASSRLQGANTGELFF.

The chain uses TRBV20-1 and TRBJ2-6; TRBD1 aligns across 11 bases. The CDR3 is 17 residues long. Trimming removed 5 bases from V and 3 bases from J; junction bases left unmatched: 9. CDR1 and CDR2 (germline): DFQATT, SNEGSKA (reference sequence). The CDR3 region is CSARGGQGALGANVLTF. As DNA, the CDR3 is TGCAGTGCTCGCGGAGGACAGGGGGCGCTTGGGGCCAACGTCCTGACTTTC.

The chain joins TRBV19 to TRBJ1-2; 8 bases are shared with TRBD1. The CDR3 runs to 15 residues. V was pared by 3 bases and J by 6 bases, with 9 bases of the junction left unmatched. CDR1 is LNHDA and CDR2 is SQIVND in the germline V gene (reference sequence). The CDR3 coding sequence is TGTGCCAGTAGTATTTCCCGGACAGGGTTAAATGGCTACACCTTC. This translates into CASSISRTGLNGYTF.

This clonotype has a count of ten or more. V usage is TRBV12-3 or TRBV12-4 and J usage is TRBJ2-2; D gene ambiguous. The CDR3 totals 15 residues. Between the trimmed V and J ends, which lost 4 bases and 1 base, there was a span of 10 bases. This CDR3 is CASSSPGRNTGELFF. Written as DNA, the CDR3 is TGTGCCAGCAGTTCACCGGGCCGGAACACCGGGGAGCTGTTTTTT.

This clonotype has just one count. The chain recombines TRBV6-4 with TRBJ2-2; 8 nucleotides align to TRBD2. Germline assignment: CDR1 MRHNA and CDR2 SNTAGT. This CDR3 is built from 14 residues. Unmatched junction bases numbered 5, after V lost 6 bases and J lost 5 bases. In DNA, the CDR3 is TGTGCCAGCAGCGGGGGGGCCAGTACCGGGGAGCTGTTTTTT. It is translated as CASSGGASTGELFF.

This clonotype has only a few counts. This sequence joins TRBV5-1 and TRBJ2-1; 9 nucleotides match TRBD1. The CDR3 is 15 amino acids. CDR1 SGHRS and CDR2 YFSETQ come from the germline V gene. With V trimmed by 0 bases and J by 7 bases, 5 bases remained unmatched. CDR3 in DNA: TGCGCCAGCAGCTTGGCTACAGGGGGCCCGAATGAGCAGTTCTTC. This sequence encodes CASSLATGGPNEQFF.

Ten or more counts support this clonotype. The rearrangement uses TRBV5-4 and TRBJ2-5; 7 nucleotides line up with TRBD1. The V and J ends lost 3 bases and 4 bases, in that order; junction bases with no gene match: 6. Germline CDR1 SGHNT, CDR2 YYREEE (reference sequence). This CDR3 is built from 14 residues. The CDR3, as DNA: TGTGCCAGCAGCTCGTCAGGGGGTTCAGAGACCCAGTACTTC. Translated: CASSSSGGSETQYF.

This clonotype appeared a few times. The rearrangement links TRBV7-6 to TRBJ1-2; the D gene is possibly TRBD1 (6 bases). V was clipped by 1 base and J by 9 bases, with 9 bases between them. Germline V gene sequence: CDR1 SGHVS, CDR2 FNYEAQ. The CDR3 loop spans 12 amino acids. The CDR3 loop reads CASSLEGGRYTF. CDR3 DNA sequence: TGTGCCAGCAGCTTAGAGGGGGGCCGCTACACCTTC.

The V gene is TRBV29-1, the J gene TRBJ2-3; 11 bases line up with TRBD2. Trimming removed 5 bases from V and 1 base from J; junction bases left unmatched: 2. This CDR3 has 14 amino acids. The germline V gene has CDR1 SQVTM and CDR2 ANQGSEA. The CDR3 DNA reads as TGCAGCGTTAAACTAGCGGGAGGCACAGATACGCAGTATTTT. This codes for CSVKLAGGTDTQYF.

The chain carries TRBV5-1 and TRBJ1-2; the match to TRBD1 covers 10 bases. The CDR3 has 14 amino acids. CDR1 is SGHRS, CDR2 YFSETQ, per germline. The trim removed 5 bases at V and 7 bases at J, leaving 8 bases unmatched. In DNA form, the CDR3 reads TGCGCCAGCAGGGCGGGACAGGGGACCTCTGGCTACACCTTC. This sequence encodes CASRAGQGTSGYTF. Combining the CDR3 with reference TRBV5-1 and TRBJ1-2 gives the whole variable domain KAGVTQTPRYLIKTRGQQVTLSCSPISGHRSVSWYQQTPGQGLQFLFEYFSETQRNKGNFPGRFSGRQFSNSRSEMNVSTLELGDSALYLCASRAGQGTSGYTFGSGTRLTVV.

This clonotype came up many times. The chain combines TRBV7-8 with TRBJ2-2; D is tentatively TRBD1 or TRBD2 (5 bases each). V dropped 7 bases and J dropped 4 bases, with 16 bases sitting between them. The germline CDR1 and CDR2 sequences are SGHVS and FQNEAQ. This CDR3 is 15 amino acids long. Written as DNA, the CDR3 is TGTGCCAGCACCTGGGGGATTCTGGGCACCGGGGAGCTGTTTTTT. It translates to CASTWGILGTGELFF.

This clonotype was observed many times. This CDR3 is CASSQAGGRAGFF. The CDR3 DNA reads as TGTGCCAGCAGCCAAGCCGGGGGGAGGGCCGGGTTCTTC. This chain connects TRBV14 to TRBJ2-1, with 7 positions matching TRBD2. Germline trimming cut 1 base from V and 15 bases from J; bases unmatched to any gene: 9. CDR3 length: 13 amino acids. The V gene's germline CDR1 is SGHDN and CDR2 FVKESK.

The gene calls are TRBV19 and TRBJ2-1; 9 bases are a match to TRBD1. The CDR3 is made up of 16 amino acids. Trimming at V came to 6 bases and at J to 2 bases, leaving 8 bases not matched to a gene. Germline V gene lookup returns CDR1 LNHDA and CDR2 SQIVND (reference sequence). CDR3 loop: CASSSGTGFTYNEQFF. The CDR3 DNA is TGTGCCAGTAGCTCCGGGACAGGGTTTACCTACAATGAGCAGTTCTTC.

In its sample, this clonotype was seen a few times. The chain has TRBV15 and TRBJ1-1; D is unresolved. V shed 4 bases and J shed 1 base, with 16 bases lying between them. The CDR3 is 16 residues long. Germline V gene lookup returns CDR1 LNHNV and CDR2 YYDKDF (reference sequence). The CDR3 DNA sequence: TGTGCCACCAGCACAGCAAGGTTGGTTGAGAACACTGAAGCTTTCTTT. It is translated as CATSTARLVENTEAFF.

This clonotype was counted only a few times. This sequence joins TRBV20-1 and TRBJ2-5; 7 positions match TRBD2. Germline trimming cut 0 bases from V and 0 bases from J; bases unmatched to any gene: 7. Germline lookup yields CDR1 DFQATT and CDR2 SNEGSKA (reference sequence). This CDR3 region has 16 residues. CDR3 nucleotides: TGCAGTGCTAGAGATCCAAGCGGGGATTACCAAGAGACCCAGTACTTC. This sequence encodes CSARDPSGDYQETQYF.